The sequence of this TCR beta chain was determined in a study of T cell responses to AZD1222 COVID-19 vaccine. Profiled with immunoSEQ multiplex PCR; TCRdb holds only in-frame clones, not every one. Among approximately 140,000 clones listed, approximately 92% were seen once. The specimen was peripheral blood, collected 28 days after the second AZD1222 dose. This TCR derives from an adult who received the AZD1222 COVID-19 vaccine.

CDR3 in DNA: TGTGCTAGTGGTTACCAGAAAGGCTACACCTTC. Residues: CASGYQKGYTF. This chain uses TRBV12-5 with TRBJ1-2; D uncertain. The V end lost 4 bases, the J end lost 8 bases, and 8 bases lay between the germline ends. The length of the CDR3 is 11 residues. Germline V gives CDR1 LGHNT, CDR2 FRNRAP.